This passage covers 16 T cell receptor beta chains from one sample sequenced in a study of cytotoxic CD8 clonotypes in ibrutinib-treated CLL. Here immunoSEQ multiplex PCR was the method, and the copy in TCRdb shows in-frame clones only, minus some. The sample lists 200,000 to 250,000 clones, about 75% occurring once. This sample comprised PBMCs, obtained after 12 months of ibrutinib treatment. These receptors were obtained from a human donor with chronic lymphocytic leukemia.

The chain recombines TRBV18 with TRBJ1-4; D is perhaps TRBD1 (5 bases). The germline V gene encodes CDR1 KGHSH and CDR2 LQKENI. V shed 6 bases and J shed 8 bases, with 10 bases lying between them. This CDR3 spans 12 amino acids. This CDR3 reads CASSQGIEKLFF. The CDR3 bases are TGTGCCAGCTCGCAGGGTATCGAAAAACTGTTTTTT.

V gene TRBV5-6 combines with J gene TRBJ1-3; the D is unclear. This CDR3 is 15 amino acids long. V lost 6 bases and J lost 0, with 13 bases in between. The V gene's germline CDR1 is SGHDT and CDR2 YYEEEE. CDR3 bases: TGTGCCAGCACCGAACAGCGAATCTCTGGAAACACCATATATTTT. Protein product: CASTEQRISGNTIYF. The variable domain in full, completed from reference TRBV5-6 and TRBJ1-3, reads DAGVTQSPTHLIKTRGQQVTLRCSPKSGHDTVSWYQQALGQGPQFIFQYYEEEERQRGNFPDRFSGHQFPNYSSELNVNALLLGDSALYLCASTEQRISGNTIYFGEGSWLTVV.

The chain recombines TRBV10-2 with TRBJ1-2; the match to TRBD1 covers 7 bases. The germline V gene encodes CDR1 WSHSY and CDR2 SAAADI. V lost 7 bases, J lost 10 bases, and 9 bases stayed unmatched. This CDR3 region has 12 residues. The CDR3 protein is CASNNPGQFYTF. The CDR3 DNA is TGCGCCAGCAACAATCCGGGACAGTTCTACACCTTC.

The V and J genes are TRBV18 and TRBJ2-7; 10 bases align to TRBD2. Germline assignment: CDR1 KGHSH and CDR2 LQKENI. CDR3 length: 15 residues. V dropped 3 bases and J dropped 0; count of bases not matched to a gene: 2. CDR3 coding DNA: TGTGCCAGCTCACCGTCTAGCGGGAGCTCCTACGAGCAGTACTTC. Translation: CASSPSSGSSYEQYF.

This rearrangement joins TRBV7-3 to TRBJ1-2, with 7 bases fitting TRBD1. The CDR3 has 14 amino acids. Trimming removed 2 bases from V and 5 bases from J; junction bases left unmatched: 5. From germline, CDR1 is SGHTA and CDR2 FQGTGA. Here the CDR3 reads CASSLPGQRYGYTF. The DNA for the CDR3 is TGTGCCAGCAGCTTACCGGGACAGAGATATGGCTACACCTTC.

The chain links TRBV27 to TRBJ2-2; 10 bases fit TRBD2. CDR1 and CDR2 (germline): MNHEY, SMNVEV (reference sequence). V dropped 5 bases and J dropped 2; count of bases not matched to a gene: 11. This CDR3 has 18 residues. CDR3 DNA sequence: TGTGCCAGCAGTCCCCGGGCTAGCGGGAGACCCAACACCGGGGAGCTGTTTTTT. It translates to CASSPRASGRPNTGELFF.

V gene TRBV7-2 combines with J gene TRBJ2-3, with TRBD1 as a possible D gene (5 bases). V was trimmed by 3 bases and J by 5 bases, leaving 12 bases between them. Germline V lookup: CDR1 SGHTA, CDR2 FQGNSA. The CDR3 is 14 amino acids. The CDR3 DNA reads TGTGCCAGCAGCTTCAAGGGGATAGTAGATACGCAGTATTTT. Residues: CASSFKGIVDTQYF.

V is TRBV27 and J is TRBJ1-2; D may be TRBD1 (5 bases). Deletions cut 2 bases from V and 5 bases from J, with 12 bases between. The CDR3 runs to 14 residues. Germline V lookup: CDR1 MNHEY, CDR2 SMNVEV (reference sequence). CDR3 loop: CASSLREGVYGYTF. In DNA form, the CDR3 reads TGTGCCAGCAGTTTAAGGGAAGGGGTTTATGGCTACACCTTC.

This clone was detected only a few times. The chain couples TRBV10-1 to TRBJ1-1; D is unclear. Trimming removed 4 bases at V and 5 bases at J, with 8 bases between. CDR3 size: 12 residues. The V gene's germline CDR1 is WNHNN and CDR2 SYGVQD (reference sequence). This CDR3 reads CASSAAGTEAFF. CDR3 nucleotides: TGCGCCAGCAGTGCGGCGGGAACTGAAGCTTTCTTT.

The CDR3 loop is CSAHAREETQYF. CDR3 DNA sequence: TGCAGCGCCCATGCGAGGGAAGAGACCCAGTACTTC. The chain recombines TRBV29-1 with TRBJ2-5; TRBD2 might be the D (5 bases). Per the germline V gene, CDR1 is SQVTM and CDR2 is ANQGSEA. This CDR3 region has 12 residues. Trimming pared 7 bases from V and 3 bases from J, leaving 12 bases between.

The chain has TRBV2 and TRBJ2-7; 12 bases line up with TRBD1. Looked up from germline, CDR1 is SNHLY and CDR2 is FYNNEI. V was clipped by 5 bases and J by 4 bases; unmatched bases: 9. The CDR3 is made up of 16 amino acids. The CDR3 DNA is TGTGCCAGCAGTCATTACTCGGGACAGGGGGCGTACGAGCAGTACTTC. This gives the protein CASSHYSGQGAYEQYF.

The genes are TRBV7-9 and TRBJ1-4; 9 bases line up with TRBD1. Germline lookup yields CDR1 SEHNR and CDR2 FQNEAQ (reference sequence). Trimming took 3 bases from V and 0 from J; bases not matched to a gene: 5. There are 17 residues in the CDR3. CDR3: CASSFGQGPATNEKLFF. The CDR3 nucleotides read TGTGCCAGCAGCTTCGGACAGGGGCCTGCAACTAATGAAAAACTGTTTTTT.

The genes are TRBV5-5 and TRBJ1-1, with TRBD1 as a possible D gene (6 bases). The CDR3 extends over 16 amino acids. V was shortened by 6 bases and J by 7 bases, with 25 bases between the two germline ends. CDR1 SGHKS and CDR2 YYEKEE come from the germline V gene (reference sequence). The CDR3 DNA reads TGTGCCAGCATCTACGGGACACCGGTCCTGAGTGATGAAGCTTTCTTT. Translating it yields CASIYGTPVLSDEAFF.

The J gene is TRBJ1-3, the V gene TRBV11-2; no reliable D call. The CDR3 is made up of 13 amino acids. Trimming took off 5 bases at V and 4 bases at J, with 9 bases between the two ends. CDR1 and CDR2 (germline): SGHAT, FQNNGV. The CDR3 DNA is TGTGCCAGCAGCCCCCCACCCGGAAACACCATATATTTT. This encodes CASSPPPGNTIYF. The full variable domain, in which reference TRBV11-2 and TRBJ1-3 provide the parts outside the CDR3, is EAGVAQSPRYKIIEKRQSVAFWCNPISGHATLYWYQQILGQGPKLLIQFQNNGVVDDSQLPKDRFSAERLKGVDSTLKIQPAKLEDSAVYLCASSPPPGNTIYFGEGSWLTVV.

This chain connects TRBV7-3 to TRBJ1-2, with TRBD1 identical over 8 bases. V lost 2 bases, J lost 7 bases, and 3 bases stayed unmatched. Germline V gene lookup returns CDR1 SGHTA and CDR2 FQGTGA. The CDR3 runs 13 residues. As DNA, the CDR3 is TGTGCCAGCAGCTTAGGGACAGGAGGTGGCTACACCTTC. Residues: CASSLGTGGGYTF.

This clone showed up just a few times. The rearrangement links TRBV9 to TRBJ2-7; perhaps TRBD2 as D (5 bases). The CDR3 totals 15 residues. Germline loops: CDR1 SGDLS, CDR2 YYNGEE. The germline V and J ends were trimmed by 0 bases and 3 bases, with 13 bases remaining between them. Here the CDR3 reads CASSVDVRVDYEQYF. CDR3 sequence (DNA): TGTGCCAGCAGCGTAGATGTGCGGGTAGACTACGAGCAGTACTTC.